Presented here are 9 T cell receptor beta chains from one specimen sequenced in a study of cytomegalovirus exposure and HLA in healthy donors. This table comes from immunoSEQ multiplex PCR, and its TCRdb copy is limited to in-frame clones, with some not included. Among more than 250,000 clones listed, 90% were seen once. The sequencing input was PBMCs. The receptors come from a woman in her thirties in good health and CMV-seronegative.

J is TRBJ2-3 and V is TRBV4-2; TRBD2 might be the D (7 bases). The CDR3 spans 15 residues. V was clipped by 1 base and J by 1 base, with 9 bases between them. CDR1 is LGHNA, CDR2 YNFKEQ, per germline. CDR3 nucleotide sequence: TGTGCCAGCAGCCAAGGGGGGGGCCGCACAGATACGCAGTATTTT. This codes for CASSQGGGRTDTQYF.

The V call is TRBV5-1, the J call TRBJ1-2; perhaps TRBD1 as D (5 bases). CDR1 is SGHRS, CDR2 YFSETQ, per germline. The CDR3 is 14 amino acids. Trimming removed 4 bases at V and 4 bases at J, with 14 bases between. The CDR3 DNA sequence: TGCGCCAGCAGCAACGACGGGACGGTCTATGGCTACACCTTC. It specifies CASSNDGTVYGYTF.

CDR3 sequence reads: CASSQTTLGTGELFF. As DNA, the CDR3 is TGCGCCAGCAGCCAAACGACTCTTGGCACCGGGGAGCTGTTTTTT. The rearrangement links TRBV4-3 to TRBJ2-2; D is uncertain. The CDR3 length is 15 residues. V was pared by 2 bases and J by 4 bases, with 11 bases between. Germline values: CDR1 LGHNA, CDR2 YSLEER.

The chain carries TRBV28 and TRBJ2-1; tentative D call: TRBD2 (6 bases). In germline, CDR1 is MDHEN, CDR2 SYDVKM. The CDR3 sequence is 14 residues long. The ends were cut back, 3 bases at V and 7 bases at J, with 13 bases in the middle. The CDR3, as DNA: TGTGCCAGCAGTTTGCCGGAGGGGAGGAATGAGCAGTTCTTC. Translation: CASSLPEGRNEQFF.

The chain combines TRBV28 with TRBJ2-7; 8 bases match TRBD1. J lost 3 bases, V lost 4 bases, and 8 bases had no gene match. This CDR3 has 15 amino acids. Germline assignment: CDR1 MDHEN and CDR2 SYDVKM. The CDR3 reads CASSSGQGTLYEQYF. The CDR3 nucleotides are TGTGCCAGCAGTTCCGGACAGGGTACGCTCTACGAGCAGTACTTC.

This clone appeared a single time. The V and J genes are TRBV7-3 and TRBJ2-7; 7 bases agree with TRBD2. Trimming cost V 0 bases and J 0 bases; bases outside gene matches: 2. Per germline, CDR1 SGHTA and CDR2 FQGTGA. CDR3 size: 15 residues. The CDR3 loop is CASSLTRLASYEQYF. The CDR3 nucleotides are TGTGCCAGCAGCTTAACACGACTAGCCTCCTACGAGCAGTACTTC.

The V and J genes are TRBV4-3 and TRBJ1-4; tentative D call: TRBD1 (5 bases). Trimming took off 4 bases at V and 1 base at J, with 7 bases between the two ends. This CDR3 has 14 amino acids. Germline CDR1 reads LGHNA; CDR2 reads YSLEER. This chain's CDR3 is CASSPGVTNEKLFF. In DNA form, the CDR3 reads TGCGCCAGCAGCCCGGGGGTAACTAATGAAAAACTGTTTTTT.

The gene calls are TRBV9 and TRBJ2-7; perhaps TRBD1 as D (5 bases). Germline V gene lookup returns CDR1 SGDLS and CDR2 YYNGEE. Trimming removed 0 bases at V and 2 bases at J, with 9 bases between. CDR3 length equals 14 residues. The CDR3 protein is CASSVGSRAYEQYF. CDR3 in DNA: TGTGCCAGCAGCGTAGGTAGCAGGGCCTACGAGCAGTACTTC.

The J gene is TRBJ2-7, the V gene TRBV27, with TRBD1 as a possible D gene (6 bases). Looked up from germline, CDR1 is MNHEY and CDR2 is SMNVEV (reference sequence). V lost 5 bases and J lost 0, with 14 bases in between. The CDR3 consists of 15 residues. In DNA, the CDR3 is TGTGCCAGCAGTCCCCAGACAGGATTCTCCTACGAGCAGTACTTC. Its translation: CASSPQTGFSYEQYF.